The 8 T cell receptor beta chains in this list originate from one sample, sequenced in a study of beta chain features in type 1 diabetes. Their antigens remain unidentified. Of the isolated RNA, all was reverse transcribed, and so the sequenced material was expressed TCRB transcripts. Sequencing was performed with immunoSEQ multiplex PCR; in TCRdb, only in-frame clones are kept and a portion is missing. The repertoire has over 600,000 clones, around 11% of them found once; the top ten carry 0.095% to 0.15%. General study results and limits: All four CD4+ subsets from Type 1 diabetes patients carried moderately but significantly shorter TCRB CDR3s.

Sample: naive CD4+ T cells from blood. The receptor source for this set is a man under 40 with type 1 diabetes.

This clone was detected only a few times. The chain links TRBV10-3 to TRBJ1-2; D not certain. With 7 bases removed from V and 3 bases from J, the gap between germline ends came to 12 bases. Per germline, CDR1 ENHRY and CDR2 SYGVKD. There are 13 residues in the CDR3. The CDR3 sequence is CAITAAQDYGYTF. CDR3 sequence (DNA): TGTGCCATCACCGCAGCGCAGGACTATGGCTACACCTTC.

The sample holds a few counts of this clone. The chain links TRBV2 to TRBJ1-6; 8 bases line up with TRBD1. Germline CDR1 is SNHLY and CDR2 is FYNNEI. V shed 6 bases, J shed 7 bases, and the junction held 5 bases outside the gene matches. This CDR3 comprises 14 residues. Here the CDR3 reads CASSGRTGNSPLHF. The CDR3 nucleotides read TGTGCCAGCAGCGGCAGGACAGGGAATTCACCCCTCCACTTT.

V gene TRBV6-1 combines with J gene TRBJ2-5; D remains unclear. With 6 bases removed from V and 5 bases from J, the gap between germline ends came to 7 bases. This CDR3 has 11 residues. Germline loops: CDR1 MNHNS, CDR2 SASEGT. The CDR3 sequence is CASRSRETQYF. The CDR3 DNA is TGTGCCAGCAGATCCAGGGAGACCCAGTACTTC.

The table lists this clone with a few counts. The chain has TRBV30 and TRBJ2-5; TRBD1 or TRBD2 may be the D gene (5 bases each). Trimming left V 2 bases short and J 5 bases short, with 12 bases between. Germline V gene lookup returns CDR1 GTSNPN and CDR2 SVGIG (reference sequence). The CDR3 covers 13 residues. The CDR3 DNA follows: TGTGCCTGGAGTATCTCGTGGGGGGAGACCCAGTACTTC. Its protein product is CAWSISWGETQYF. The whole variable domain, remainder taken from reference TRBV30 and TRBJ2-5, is SQTIHQWPATLVQPVGSPLSLECTVEGTSNPNLYWYRQAAGRGLQLLFYSVGIGQISSEVPQNLSASRPQDRQFILSSKKLLLSDSGFYLCAWSISWGETQYFGPGTRLLVL.

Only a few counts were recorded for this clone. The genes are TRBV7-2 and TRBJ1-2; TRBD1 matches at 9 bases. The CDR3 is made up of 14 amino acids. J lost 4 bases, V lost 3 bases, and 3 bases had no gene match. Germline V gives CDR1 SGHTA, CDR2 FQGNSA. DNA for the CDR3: TGTGCCAGCAGCTTCGAGACAGGGGGCTATGGCTACACCTTC. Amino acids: CASSFETGGYGYTF.

The CDR3 loop reads CASSQQGRGGADTQYF. The CDR3 DNA is TGTGCCAGCAGCCAACAAGGGCGGGGGGGCGCAGATACGCAGTATTTT. This chain links TRBV5-6 with TRBJ2-3, with 9 bases matching TRBD2. V gave up 4 bases and J gave up 4 bases; unmatched junction bases: 10. The CDR3 contains 16 residues. CDR1 is SGHDT, CDR2 YYEEEE, per germline.

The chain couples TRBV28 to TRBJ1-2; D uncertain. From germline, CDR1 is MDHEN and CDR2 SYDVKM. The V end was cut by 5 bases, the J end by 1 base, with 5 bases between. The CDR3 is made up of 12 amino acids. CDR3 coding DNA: TGTGCCAGCAGTGGGAGTAACTATGGCTACACCTTC. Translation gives CASSGSNYGYTF.

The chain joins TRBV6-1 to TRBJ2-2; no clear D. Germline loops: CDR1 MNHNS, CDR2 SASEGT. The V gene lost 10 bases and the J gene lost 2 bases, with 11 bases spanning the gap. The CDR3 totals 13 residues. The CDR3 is CAIQDSNTGELFF. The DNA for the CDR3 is TGTGCCATCCAGGATTCAAACACCGGGGAGCTGTTTTTT.